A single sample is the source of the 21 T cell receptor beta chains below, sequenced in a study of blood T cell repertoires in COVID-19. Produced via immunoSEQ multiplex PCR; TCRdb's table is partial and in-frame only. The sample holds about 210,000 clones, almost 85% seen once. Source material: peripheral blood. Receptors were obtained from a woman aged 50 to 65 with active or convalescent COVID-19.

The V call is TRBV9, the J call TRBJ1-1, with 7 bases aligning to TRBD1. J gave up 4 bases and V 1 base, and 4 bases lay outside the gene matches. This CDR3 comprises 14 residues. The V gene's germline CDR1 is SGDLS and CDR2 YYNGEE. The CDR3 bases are TGTGCCAGCAGCGTAACTGACAGGGCCACTGAAGCTTTCTTT. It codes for CASSVTDRATEAFF. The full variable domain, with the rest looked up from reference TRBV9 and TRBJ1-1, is DSGVTQTPKHLITATGQRVTLRCSPRSGDLSVYWYQQSLDQGLQFLIQYYNGEERAKGNILERFSAQQFPDLHSELNLSSLELGDSALYFCASSVTDRATEAFFGQGTRLTVV.

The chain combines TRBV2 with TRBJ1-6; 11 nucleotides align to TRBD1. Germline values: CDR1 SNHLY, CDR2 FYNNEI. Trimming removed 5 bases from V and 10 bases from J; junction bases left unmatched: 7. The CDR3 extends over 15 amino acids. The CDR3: CASSPGTGGGSPLHF. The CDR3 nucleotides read TGTGCCAGCAGTCCTGGGACAGGGGGTGGGTCACCCCTCCACTTT. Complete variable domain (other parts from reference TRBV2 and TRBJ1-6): EPEVTQTPSHQVTQMGQEVILRCVPISNHLYFYWYRQILGQKVEFLVSFYNNEISEKSEIFDDQFSVERPDGSNFTLKIRSTKLEDSAMYFCASSPGTGGGSPLHFGNGTRLTVT.

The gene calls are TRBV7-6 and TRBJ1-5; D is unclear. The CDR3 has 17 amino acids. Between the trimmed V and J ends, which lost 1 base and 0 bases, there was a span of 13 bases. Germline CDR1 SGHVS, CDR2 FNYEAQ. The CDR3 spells CASSLGAGSGSNQPQHF. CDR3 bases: TGTGCCAGCAGCTTAGGAGCGGGGTCCGGTAGCAATCAGCCCCAGCATTTT.

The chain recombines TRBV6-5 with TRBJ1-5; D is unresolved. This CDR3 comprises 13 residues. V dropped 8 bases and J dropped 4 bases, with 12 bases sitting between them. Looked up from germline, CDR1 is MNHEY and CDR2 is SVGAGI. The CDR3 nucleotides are TGTGCCAGCGGGAGGCCGGGGAATCAGCCCCAGCATTTT. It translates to CASGRPGNQPQHF.

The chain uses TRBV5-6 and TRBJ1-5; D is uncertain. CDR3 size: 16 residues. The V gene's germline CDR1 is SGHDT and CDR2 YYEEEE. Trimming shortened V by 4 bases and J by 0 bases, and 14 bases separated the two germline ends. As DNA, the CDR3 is TGTGCCAGCAGCGATAGACGACGGAGTAGCAATCAGCCCCAGCATTTT. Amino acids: CASSDRRRSSNQPQHF.

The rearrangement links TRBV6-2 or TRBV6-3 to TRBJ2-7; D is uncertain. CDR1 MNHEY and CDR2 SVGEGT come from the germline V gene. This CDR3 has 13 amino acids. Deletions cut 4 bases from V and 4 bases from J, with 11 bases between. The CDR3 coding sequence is TGTGCCAGCAGTTCTAACCGCCGATACGAGCAGTACGTC. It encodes CASSSNRRYEQYV.

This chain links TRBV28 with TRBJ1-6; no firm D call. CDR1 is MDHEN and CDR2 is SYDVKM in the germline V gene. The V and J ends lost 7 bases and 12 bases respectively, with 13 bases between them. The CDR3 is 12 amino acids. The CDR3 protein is CASTLPRGPLHF. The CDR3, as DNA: TGTGCCAGCACCCTCCCACGGGGACCCCTCCACTTT.

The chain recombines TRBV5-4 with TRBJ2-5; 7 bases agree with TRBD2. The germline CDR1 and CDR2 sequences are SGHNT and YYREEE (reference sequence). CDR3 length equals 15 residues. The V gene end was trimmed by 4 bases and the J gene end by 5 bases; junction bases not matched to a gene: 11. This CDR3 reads CASSGATAGRETQYF. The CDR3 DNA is TGTGCCAGCAGCGGAGCGACAGCGGGGAGGGAGACCCAGTACTTC.

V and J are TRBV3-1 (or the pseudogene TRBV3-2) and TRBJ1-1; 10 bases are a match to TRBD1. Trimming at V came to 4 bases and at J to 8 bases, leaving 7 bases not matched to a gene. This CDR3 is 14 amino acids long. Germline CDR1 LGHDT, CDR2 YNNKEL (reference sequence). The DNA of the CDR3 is TGTGCCAGCAGCCTCCGACAGGGGGCCTCGGAAGCTTTCTTT. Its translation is CASSLRQGASEAFF.

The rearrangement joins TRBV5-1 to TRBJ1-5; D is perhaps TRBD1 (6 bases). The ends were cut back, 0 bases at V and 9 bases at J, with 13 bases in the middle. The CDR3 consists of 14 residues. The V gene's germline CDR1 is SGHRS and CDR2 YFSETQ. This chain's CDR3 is CASSLDTGTGPQHF. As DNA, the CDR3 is TGCGCCAGCAGCTTGGACACAGGGACGGGGCCCCAGCATTTT.

CDR3 sequence: CARWGTPNYGYTF. The CDR3 nucleotides read TGTGCCAGATGGGGGACTCCTAACTATGGCTACACCTTC. V and J are TRBV21-1 and TRBJ1-2. TRBV21-1 is described as a pseudogene. CDR3 size: 13 residues.

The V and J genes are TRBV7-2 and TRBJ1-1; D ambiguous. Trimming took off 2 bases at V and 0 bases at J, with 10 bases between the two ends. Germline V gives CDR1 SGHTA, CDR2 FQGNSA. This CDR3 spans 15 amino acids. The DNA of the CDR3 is TGTGCCAGCAGCTTAAACCACAGAATGAACACTGAAGCTTTCTTT. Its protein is CASSLNHRMNTEAFF.

The CDR3 sequence is CASNGDRQETQYF. CDR3 nucleotides: TGTGCCAGCAACGGGGACAGACAAGAGACCCAGTACTTC. The V and J genes are TRBV2 and TRBJ2-5; 7 positions agree with TRBD1. Trimming cost V 7 bases and J 2 bases; bases outside gene matches: 4. The CDR3 runs 13 residues. Germline assignment: CDR1 SNHLY and CDR2 FYNNEI.

The CDR3 nucleotides are TGTGCCAGCAGCTCCAGGACAACGAACACTGAAGCTTTCTTT. This sequence encodes CASSSRTTNTEAFF. This chain links TRBV5-4 with TRBJ1-1, with D tentatively TRBD1 (5 bases). The CDR3 spans 14 residues. The germline V gene has CDR1 SGHNT and CDR2 YYREEE (reference sequence). V shed 3 bases and J shed 1 base, with 10 bases lying between them.

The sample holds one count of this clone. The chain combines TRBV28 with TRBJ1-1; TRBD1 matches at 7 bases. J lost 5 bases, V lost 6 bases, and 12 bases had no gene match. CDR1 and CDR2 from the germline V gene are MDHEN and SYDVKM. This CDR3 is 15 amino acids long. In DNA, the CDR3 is TGTGCCAGCAGGAAGCGGGGGGGCAGGGGGACTGAAGCTTTCTTT. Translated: CASRKRGGRGTEAFF.

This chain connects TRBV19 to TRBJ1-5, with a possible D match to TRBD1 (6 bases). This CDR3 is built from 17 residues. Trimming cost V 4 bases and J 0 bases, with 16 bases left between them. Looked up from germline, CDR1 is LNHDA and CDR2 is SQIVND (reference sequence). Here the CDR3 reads CASSRHLGADSNQPQHF. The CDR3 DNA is TGTGCCAGTAGTAGACATTTGGGGGCGGATAGCAATCAGCCCCAGCATTTT.

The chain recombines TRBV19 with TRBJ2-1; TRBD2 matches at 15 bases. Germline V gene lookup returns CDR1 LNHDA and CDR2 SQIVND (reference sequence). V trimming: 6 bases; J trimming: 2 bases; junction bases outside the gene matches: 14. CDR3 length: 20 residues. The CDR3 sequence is CASRAPGLAGGPSPYNEQFF. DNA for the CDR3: TGTGCCAGTAGGGCTCCGGGACTAGCGGGGGGTCCCTCCCCCTACAATGAGCAGTTCTTC. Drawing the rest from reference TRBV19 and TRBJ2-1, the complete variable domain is DGGITQSPKYLFRKEGQNVTLSCEQNLNHDAMYWYRQDPGQGLRLIYYSQIVNDFQKGDIAEGYSVSREKKESFPLTVTSAQKNPTAFYLCASRAPGLAGGPSPYNEQFFGPGTRLTVL.

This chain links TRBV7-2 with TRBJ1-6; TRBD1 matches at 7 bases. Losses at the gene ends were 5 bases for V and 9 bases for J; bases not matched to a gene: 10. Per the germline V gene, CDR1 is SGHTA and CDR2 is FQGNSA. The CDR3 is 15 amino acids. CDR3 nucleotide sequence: TGTGCCAGCAGCCTAGGCGGGACAGACTTTTCACCCCTCCACTTT. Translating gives CASSLGGTDFSPLHF.

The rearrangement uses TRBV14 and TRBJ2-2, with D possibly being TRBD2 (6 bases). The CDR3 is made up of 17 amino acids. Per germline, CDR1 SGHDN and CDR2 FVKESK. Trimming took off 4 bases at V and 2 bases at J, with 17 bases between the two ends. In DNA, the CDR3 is TGTGCCAGCAGCCCCTTACCGGGACTGCATAACACCGGGGAGCTGTTTTTT. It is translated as CASSPLPGLHNTGELFF.

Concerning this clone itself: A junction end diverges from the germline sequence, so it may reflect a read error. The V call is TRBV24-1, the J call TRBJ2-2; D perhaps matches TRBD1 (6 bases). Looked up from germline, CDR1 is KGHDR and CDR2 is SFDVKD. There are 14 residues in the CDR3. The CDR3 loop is CATSGTAKTGELFF. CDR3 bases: TGTGCCACCAGTGGGACAGCGAAGACCGGGGAGCTGTTTTTT.

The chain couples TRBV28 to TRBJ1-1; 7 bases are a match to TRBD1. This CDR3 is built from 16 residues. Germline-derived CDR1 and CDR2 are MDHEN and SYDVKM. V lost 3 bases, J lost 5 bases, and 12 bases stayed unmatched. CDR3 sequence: CASSLTSGGYWTEAFF. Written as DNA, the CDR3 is TGTGCCAGCAGTTTGACCTCAGGGGGATATTGGACTGAAGCTTTCTTT.